This TCR beta chain was sequenced for a study of human T cells and chemical hapten exposure. Study overall: Largely, small differences in pooled library volume made per-sample TCR yields vary. Whole-study results and caveats: After DPC sensitization, TCRs above 1 in 1000 frequency showed no change.

The study's library attached unique molecular identifiers to single cDNA molecules. In TCRdb, the RACE reads were re-called with MiXCR into one record per CDR3 protein. Seen here are around 130,000 distinct CDR3 sequences, about 9% observed once, and the top ten hold about 2%. This clonotype was seen at least ten times. Its antigen is not known. J gave up 10 bases and V 5 bases, and 8 bases lay outside the gene matches. There are 14 residues in the CDR3. The germline V gene encodes CDR1 SQVTM and CDR2 ANQGSEA. Time point meaning: healthy volunteer bleed at 2 weeks. Blood, whole and unfractionated, served as the source for total RNA extraction.

This TCR was recovered from a male donor in good health. Some clones in this sample may be carry-over from other donors' samples. Sequences were obtained from whole blood. The gene calls are TRBV29-1 and TRBJ2-1; 13 bases match TRBD2. CDR3 in amino acids: CSVPPELAGGEQFF. Written as DNA, the CDR3 is TGCAGCGTTCCGCCCGAACTAGCGGGAGGGGAGCAGTTCTTC.